The 22 T cell receptor beta chains below come from one sample, sequenced in a study of cytomegalovirus exposure and HLA in healthy donors. PCR employed 60 Vbeta and 13 Jbeta primers. The table came from immunoSEQ multiplex PCR; TCRdb's copy has only in-frame clones and leaves some out. Of over 100,000 clones listed, about 64% are singletons. Sequenced sample: PBMCs. These receptor sequences come from a middle-aged woman in good health and CMV-seronegative.

This rearrangement joins TRBV12-5 to TRBJ1-1; possibly TRBD1 for D (6 bases). CDR1 LGHNT and CDR2 FRNRAP come from the germline V gene. The CDR3 sequence is 16 residues long. V gave up 6 bases and J gave up 6 bases, with 23 bases separating them. The DNA of the CDR3 is TGTGCTAGTGGCCCAGGGACACTACGGACGGGACCTGAAGCTTTCTTT. Translating it yields CASGPGTLRTGPEAFF.

In regard to this clone: Other DNA sequences from this sample encode an identical CDR3 as well. The J gene is TRBJ2-3, the V gene TRBV7-3, with 15 bases fitting TRBD2. Germline V gives CDR1 SGHTA, CDR2 FQGTGA. This CDR3 is built from 16 residues. Germline trimming cut 6 bases from V and 3 bases from J; bases unmatched to any gene: 4. In DNA, the CDR3 is TGTGCCAGCAGTCCCGGACTAGCGGGGGGGACAGATACGCAGTATTTT. It encodes CASSPGLAGGTDTQYF.

The chain employs TRBV30 and TRBJ2-3; D call uncertain. Trimming took off 1 base at V and 3 bases at J, with 5 bases between the two ends. The CDR3 totals 12 residues. Germline CDR1 and CDR2: GTSNPN and SVGIG (reference sequence). This chain's CDR3 is CAWSDTTDTQYF. The CDR3 DNA follows: TGTGCCTGGAGTGACACAACAGATACGCAGTATTTT.

The rearrangement uses TRBV5-4 and TRBJ2-3; D is possibly TRBD1 (5 bases). The V and J ends lost 2 bases and 1 base respectively, with 5 bases between them. Germline V CDR1 and CDR2: SGHNT, YYREEE (reference sequence). The CDR3 has 13 amino acids. The CDR3 spells CASSLQGTDTQYF. The CDR3 DNA is TGTGCCAGCAGCTTACAGGGCACAGATACGCAGTATTTT.

The V and J genes are TRBV19 and TRBJ2-1, with D possibly TRBD2 on 5 matching bases. From germline, CDR1 is LNHDA and CDR2 SQIVND (reference sequence). V lost 3 bases and J 4 bases, leaving 13 bases between the germline ends. CDR3 size: 15 residues. The CDR3: CASSMGGGWYNEQFF. Written as DNA, the CDR3 is TGTGCCAGTAGTATGGGCGGCGGGTGGTACAATGAGCAGTTCTTC.

This rearrangement joins TRBV7-8 to TRBJ1-1; 9 nucleotides align to TRBD1. Germline CDR1 is SGHVS and CDR2 is FQNEAQ. The J segment lost 10 bases and the V segment lost 2 bases, leaving 8 bases of the junction unmatched. This CDR3 spans 14 amino acids. This chain's CDR3 is CASSLTGGAVLAFF. As DNA, the CDR3 is TGTGCCAGCAGCTTAACAGGGGGCGCGGTGTTAGCTTTCTTT. The variable domain in full, with the rest retrieved from reference TRBV7-8 and TRBJ1-1, is GAGVSQSPRYKVAKRGQDVALRCDPISGHVSLFWYQQALGQGPEFLTYFQNEAQLDKSGLPSDRFFAERPEGSVSTLKIQRTQQEDSAVYLCASSLTGGAVLAFFGQGTRLTVV.

This chain connects TRBV7-2 to TRBJ1-1; D not resolved. From germline, CDR1 is SGHTA and CDR2 FQGNSA. This CDR3 is 15 amino acids long. V shed 0 bases and J shed 0 bases, with 8 bases lying between them. The CDR3 nucleotides read TGTGCCAGCAGCTTAGCCCTTAGTCTGAACACTGAAGCTTTCTTT. This gives the protein CASSLALSLNTEAFF.

The chain recombines TRBV18 with TRBJ1-2, with D possibly matching TRBD1 (5 bases). Germline V gene data show CDR1 as KGHSH and CDR2 as LQKENI. The CDR3 length is 20 residues. The V and J ends lost 8 bases and 8 bases respectively, with 39 bases between them. In DNA form, the CDR3 reads TGTGCCAGCCCACGGGCGCAGTCGGCGGGGTGGCAGGGCGTGGGGTTGGGCTACACCTTC. Its protein product is CASPRAQSAGWQGVGLGYTF.

Concerning this clone: A read error may produce the germline difference seen at one junction end. The J gene is TRBJ1-2, the V gene TRBV30; D gene ambiguous. Germline loops: CDR1 GTSNPN, CDR2 SVGIG (reference sequence). The CDR3 sequence is 13 residues long. CDR3 protein: CARSFGWSGGYTF. The CDR3 DNA is TGTGCCAGGAGTTTTGGGTGGTCGGGTGGCTACACCTTC.

V usage is TRBV29-1 and J usage is TRBJ2-7; 7 nucleotides align to TRBD2. The CDR3 sequence is 13 residues long. CDR1 is SQVTM, CDR2 ANQGSEA, per germline. The V and J ends lost 3 bases and 2 bases, in that order; junction bases with no gene match: 4. In DNA form, the CDR3 reads TGCAGCGTTGAGGGACTACAAACCTACGAGCAGTACTTC. It translates to CSVEGLQTYEQYF.

V is TRBV10-3 and J is TRBJ1-5; 11 positions match TRBD1. The V and J ends lost 8 bases and 10 bases, in that order; junction bases with no gene match: 13. The CDR3 covers 15 residues. Germline V gene sequence: CDR1 ENHRY, CDR2 SYGVKD. The CDR3 protein is CAISERGTGGFPQHF. The CDR3 nucleotides are TGTGCCATCTCGGAAAGAGGGACAGGGGGGTTTCCCCAGCATTTT.

The chain has TRBV28 and TRBJ2-7, with TRBD1 identical over 8 bases. The germline V gene encodes CDR1 MDHEN and CDR2 SYDVKM. After removal of 6 bases from V and 3 bases from J, the junction contained 10 bases not matched to a gene. This CDR3 region has 15 residues. CDR3: CASSSAGGPLYEQYF. CDR3 DNA sequence: TGTGCCAGCAGCTCCGCAGGGGGCCCCCTCTACGAGCAGTACTTC.

J is TRBJ2-7 and V is TRBV29-1; 7 bases fit TRBD1. This CDR3 is 13 amino acids long. The germline V gene encodes CDR1 SQVTM and CDR2 ANQGSEA. V gave up 5 bases and J gave up 2 bases; unmatched junction bases: 6. The CDR3 region is CSVTDREPYEQYF. The CDR3 DNA reads as TGCAGCGTTACTGACAGGGAGCCCTACGAGCAGTACTTC.

The gene calls are TRBV6-5 and TRBJ2-7; 9 bases match TRBD1. Germline V gene data show CDR1 as MNHEY and CDR2 as SVGAGI. This CDR3 has 16 amino acids. Unmatched junction bases numbered 5, after V lost 0 bases and J lost 2 bases. The CDR3 nucleotides are TGTGCCAGCAGTTACTCTGCCGGGACAGGGACCTACGAGCAGTACTTC. Residues: CASSYSAGTGTYEQYF.

The V gene is TRBV6-4, the J gene TRBJ2-2, with 9 bases that match TRBD1. The length of the CDR3 is 16 residues. The V gene's germline CDR1 is MRHNA and CDR2 SNTAGT. V shed 9 bases, J shed 8 bases, and the junction held 16 bases outside the gene matches. The CDR3 region is CASPKGDRAKGGELFF. The CDR3 DNA follows: TGTGCCAGTCCTAAAGGGGACAGGGCAAAGGGAGGGGAGCTGTTTTTT.

The J gene is TRBJ1-2, the V gene TRBV4-3; D gene unclear. Germline V gene data show CDR1 as LGHNA and CDR2 as YSLEER. V was pared by 5 bases and J by 3 bases, with 13 bases between. CDR3 length equals 14 residues. CDR3 coding DNA: TGCGCCAGCAGCGAGGTCTTCGCTTACTATGGCTACACCTTC. It yields the protein CASSEVFAYYGYTF.

This sequence joins TRBV18 and TRBJ2-3; TRBD2 is a possible D gene (6 bases). The CDR3 consists of 14 residues. Germline assignment: CDR1 KGHSH and CDR2 LQKENI. Trimming removed 1 base from V and 6 bases from J, with 11 bases in between. As DNA, the CDR3 is TGTGCCAGCTCACCACGGCGGGGAGGTGATACGCAGTATTTT. This sequence encodes CASSPRRGGDTQYF.

A few counts support this clone. This chain links TRBV6-6 with TRBJ2-3, with 13 bases matching TRBD2. After removal of 7 bases from V and 4 bases from J, the junction contained 8 bases not matched to a gene. The CDR3 is 16 residues long. Germline CDR1 and CDR2: MNHNY and SVGAGI (reference sequence). The CDR3 nucleotides are TGTGCCAGCACCATAACTAGCGGGGGGGCCCCAGATACGCAGTATTTT. Protein sequence: CASTITSGGAPDTQYF.

The V call is TRBV4-3, the J call TRBJ2-7; 9 nucleotides align to TRBD1. The CDR3 runs 16 residues. In germline, CDR1 is LGHNA, CDR2 YSLEER. Trimming took 5 bases from V and 3 from J; bases not matched to a gene: 11. The chain's CDR3 is CASSKGGGTGIYEQYF. CDR3 nucleotide sequence: TGCGCCAGCAGCAAAGGAGGGGGGACAGGGATCTACGAGCAGTACTTC.

This sequence joins TRBV5-1 and TRBJ2-2; D not resolved. The V end was cut by 4 bases, the J end by 0 bases, with 7 bases between. The CDR3 has 14 residues. Germline V gene data show CDR1 as SGHRS and CDR2 as YFSETQ. CDR3 amino acids: CASSLDPNTGELFF. The CDR3 DNA sequence: TGCGCCAGCAGCCTAGACCCGAACACCGGGGAGCTGTTTTTT.

V gene TRBV25-1 combines with J gene TRBJ2-6; no definite D call. V gave up 5 bases and J gave up 1 base, with 6 bases separating them. The CDR3 contains 14 residues. Germline lookup yields CDR1 MGHDK and CDR2 SYGVNS. The CDR3 sequence is CASSSVSGANVLTF. As DNA, the CDR3 is TGTGCCAGCAGTTCGGTATCTGGGGCCAACGTCCTGACTTTC.

The rearrangement joins TRBV5-6 to TRBJ1-2; 10 nucleotides align to TRBD1. The CDR3 extends over 16 amino acids. V shed 0 bases and J 6 bases; nucleotides not matched to a gene: 8. Germline CDR1 and CDR2: SGHDT and YYEEEE. The CDR3 bases are TGTGCCAGCAGCTTGGACCCGGGACAGGGGATGGATGGCTACACCTTC. Its protein is CASSLDPGQGMDGYTF.